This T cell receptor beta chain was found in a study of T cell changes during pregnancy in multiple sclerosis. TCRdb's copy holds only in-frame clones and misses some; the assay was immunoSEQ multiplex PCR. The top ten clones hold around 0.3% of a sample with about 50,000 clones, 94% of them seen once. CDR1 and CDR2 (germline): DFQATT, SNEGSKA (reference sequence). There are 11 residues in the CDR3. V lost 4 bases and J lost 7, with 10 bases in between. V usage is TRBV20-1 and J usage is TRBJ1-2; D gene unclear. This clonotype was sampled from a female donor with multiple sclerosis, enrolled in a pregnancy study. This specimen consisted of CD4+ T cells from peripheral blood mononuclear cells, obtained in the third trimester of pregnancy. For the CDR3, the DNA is TGCAGTGCTACTACCCCCGGTGGCTACACCTTC. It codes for CSATTPGGYTF.